The TCR beta chain described here comes from a study of T cell responses to AZD1222 COVID-19 vaccine. Points from the study as a whole: Nearly half of spike-specific TCRs reportedly target unmutated variant regions. Possibly, clonal diversity was underestimated; donors were largely white British and included more females.

After removal of 6 bases from V and 6 bases from J, the junction contained 15 bases not matched to a gene. This CDR3 is 17 amino acids long. CDR1 is SEHNR and CDR2 is FQNEAQ in the germline V gene (reference sequence). This clone was observed a handful of times. Its antigen remains unidentified. Sequenced by immunoSEQ multiplex PCR; TCRdb stores in-frame clones only, minus some. The sample records some 120,000 clones, 80% to 90% being singletons. The source material was peripheral blood, sampled on day 0 of AZD1222 vaccination. The TCR was taken from an adult in good health. This chain links TRBV7-9 with TRBJ1-3, with 9 bases lining up with TRBD1. The DNA of the CDR3 is TGTGCCAGCAGTCATTTAGGGATACAGGGGGCAGAAAACACCATATATTTT. Its translation: CASSHLGIQGAENTIYF. The complete variable domain, with remaining parts taken from reference TRBV7-9 and TRBJ1-3, reads DTGVSQNPRHKITKRGQNVTFRCDPISEHNRLYWYRQTLGQGPEFLTYFQNEAQLEKSRLLSDRFSAERPKGSFSTLEIQRTEQGDSAMYLCASSHLGIQGAENTIYFGEGSWLTVV.